This T cell receptor (beta chain) is from a study of T cell responses to AZD1222 COVID-19 vaccine. This clone is a singleton in its sample. Antigen: not known. Assay used: immunoSEQ multiplex PCR; TCRdb lists only in-frame clones, some missing. The data contain roughly 150,000 clones, 90% to 95% of them singletons. General study points: The donor cohort was predominantly white British with a female majority, and clonal diversity may have been underestimated.

The sequence derives from an adult who received the AZD1222 COVID-19 vaccine. The specimen was peripheral blood, collected 28 days after the second AZD1222 dose.

CDR3 residues: CASSERGGDEQYF. In nucleotides, the CDR3 is TGTGCCAGCAGCGAGCGGGGGGGAGACGAGCAGTACTTC. The chain has TRBV5-4 and TRBJ2-7; 10 nucleotides agree with TRBD2. This CDR3 contains 13 residues. The germline gives CDR1 SGHNT, CDR2 YYREEE (reference sequence). Trimming cost V 4 bases and J 5 bases; bases outside gene matches: 3.